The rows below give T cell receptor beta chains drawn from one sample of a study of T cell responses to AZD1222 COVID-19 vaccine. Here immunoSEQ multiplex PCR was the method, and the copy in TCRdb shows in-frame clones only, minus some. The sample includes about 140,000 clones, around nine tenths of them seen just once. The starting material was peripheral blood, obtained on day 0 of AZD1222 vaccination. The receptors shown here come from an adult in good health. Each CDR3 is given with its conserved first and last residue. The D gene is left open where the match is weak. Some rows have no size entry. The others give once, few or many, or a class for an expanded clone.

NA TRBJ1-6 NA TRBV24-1 CATSDSGFNSPLHF TGTGCCACCAGTGATTCCGGATTCAATTCACCCCTCCACTTT
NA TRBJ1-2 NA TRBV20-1 CSASLGNYGYTF TGCAGTGCTAGTCTAGGGAACTATGGCTACACCTTC
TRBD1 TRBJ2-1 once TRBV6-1 CASREGGQGVNEQFF TGTGCCAGCAGGGAAGGGGGACAGGGGGTCAATGAGCAGTTCTTC
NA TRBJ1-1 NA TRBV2 CASSVEVLNTEAFF TGTGCCAGCAGTGTTGAGGTTCTGAACACTGAAGCTTTCTTT
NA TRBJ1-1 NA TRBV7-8 CASSLVRGTTEAFF TGTGCCAGCAGCTTAGTACGAGGGACCACTGAAGCTTTCTTT
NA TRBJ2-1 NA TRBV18 CASSPSSGSDNEQFF TGTGCCAGCTCACCATCCTCAGGGAGTGACAATGAGCAGTTCTTC
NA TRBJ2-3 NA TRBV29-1 CSVAGQNTDTQYF TGCAGCGTTGCCGGCCAGAACACAGATACGCAGTATTTT
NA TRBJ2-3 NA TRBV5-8 CASSLSGGEDTHTQYF TGTGCCAGCAGCTTGTCTGGGGGCGAGGACACACATACGCAGTATTTT
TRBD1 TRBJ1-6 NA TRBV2 CASREGQGRSPLHF TGTGCCAGCAGAGAAGGACAGGGTCGTTCACCCCTCCACTTT
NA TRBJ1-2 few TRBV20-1 CSAWQRGYTF TGCAGTGCGTGGCAAAGGGGCTACACCTTC